A selection of T cell receptor beta chains follows, all from one sample in a study of blood T cell repertoires in COVID-19. Data came from immunoSEQ multiplex PCR; TCRdb stores just in-frame clones and leaves some out. The table has 70,000 to 95,000 clones, about 80% seen once; the top ten hold more than 10%. The sequencing sample was made of peripheral blood. The receptors come from a woman aged 40 to 50 with active or convalescent COVID-19. Both conserved end residues are part of each CDR3. Fields, in order: V gene, clone size, J gene, CDR3 protein. Size is omitted from some rows. Given values are once, few, many or a class for expanded clones.

>TRBV7-3|NA|TRBJ2-7
CASSPSGGTIYEQYF
>TRBV7-3|NA|TRBJ1-6
CASSSGTVRDSPLHF
>TRBV5-6|once|TRBJ2-7
CASSLGGFEQYF
>TRBV7-9|NA|TRBJ2-5
CASSFSPGETQYF
>TRBV30|NA|TRBJ2-5
CAWSRGETQYF
>TRBV5-3|NA|TRBJ1-5
CARSRHDQCLPPQHF
>TRBV5-1|NA|TRBJ1-1
CASSFGQGARMDTEAFF
>TRBV28|NA|TRBJ1-4
CAISPTSLGNEKLFF
>TRBV28|NA|TRBJ1-6
CASSRVSPLHF
>TRBV7-9|once|TRBJ2-2
CASSHGASGATGELFF
>TRBV7-2|NA|TRBJ1-1
CASSLGDRRNTEAFF
>TRBV20-1|NA|TRBJ2-1
CSARDEPEQFF
>TRBV7-3|NA|TRBJ2-3
CASSLAGGMDTQYF